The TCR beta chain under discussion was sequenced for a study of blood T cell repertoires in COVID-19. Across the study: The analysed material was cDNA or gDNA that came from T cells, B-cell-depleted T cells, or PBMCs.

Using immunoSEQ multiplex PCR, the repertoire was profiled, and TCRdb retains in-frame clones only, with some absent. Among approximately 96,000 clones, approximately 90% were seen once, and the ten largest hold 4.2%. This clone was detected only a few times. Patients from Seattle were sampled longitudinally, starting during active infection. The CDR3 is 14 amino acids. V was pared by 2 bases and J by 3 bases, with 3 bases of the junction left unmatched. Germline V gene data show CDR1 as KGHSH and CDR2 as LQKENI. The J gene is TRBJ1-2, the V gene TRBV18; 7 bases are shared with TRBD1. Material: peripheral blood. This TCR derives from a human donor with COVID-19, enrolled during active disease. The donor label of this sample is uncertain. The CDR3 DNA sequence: TGTGCCAGCTCACCATCTACAGGGGACTATGGCTACACCTTC. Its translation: CASSPSTGDYGYTF.